Sequencing of this TCR beta chain was carried out in a study of post-analysis software for immune sequencing data. Looking at the study overall: The cohort encompassed relapsing-remitting, secondary progressive and progressive-relapsing multiple sclerosis disease courses. Study results and limitations: Diversity measured as normalized Chao1 was significantly lower in multiple sclerosis patients than in controls. With F measure, samples from one preparation batch clustered together strongly. TRBV5-6, TRBV5-1 and TRBV20-1 belonged to a set of about five TRBV segments that were more frequent in patients than controls.

Of note for this clonotype: What it binds is not known.

Germline CDR1 reads SGHVS; CDR2 reads FQNEAQ. The V end lost 4 bases, the J end lost 9 bases, and 13 bases lay between the germline ends. CDR3 length: 13 amino acids. TCR beta libraries were prepared from cDNA with unique molecular identifiers. The yield from roughly 1 to 10 million T cells was roughly 500,000 cDNA molecules in total. TCRdb re-called the PCR reads through MiXCR, storing one row per CDR3 protein. Among hundreds of thousands of distinct CDR3 sequences listed, over 45% were seen once. The TCR sequence derives from a girl aged 2 to 10 with multiple sclerosis. The V call is TRBV7-8, the J call TRBJ2-1; tentative D call: TRBD1 (6 bases). The source material was blood. This CDR3 reads CASSYNRVGEQFF. CDR3 coding DNA: TGTGCCAGCAGCTACAACAGGGTTGGTGAGCAGTTCTTC.